In this sample, the clone carrying this T cell receptor (beta chain) is medium-sized. Its target is not known. Patients were ruled out by autoimmune disease history or systemic immunosuppression. The sample is drawn from a study of OX40 agonist ivuxolimab in advanced cancers. Clones were read by immunoSEQ multiplex PCR, and TCRdb kept only the in-frame ones, dropping some. This table has about 20,000 clones, around four fifths appearing once. In germline, CDR1 is SGHAT, CDR2 FQNNGV. The CDR3 covers 16 residues. The V segment lost 6 bases and the J segment 3 bases; nucleotides outside the gene matches: 11. Study-level findings and limits: Circulating CD4+ and CD8+ T cells showed clonal expansion by week 6 at 0.1 to 3.0 mg/kg.

The V and J genes are TRBV11-2 and TRBJ2-3; 8 bases align to TRBD2. Sample: CD4+ or CD8+ T cells sorted from blood, taken in a trial of the OX40 agonist ivuxolimab. This TCR was sampled from an adult with an advanced solid tumor such as melanoma, head and neck, liver or kidney cancer. CDR3 in amino acids: CASRKGVAGSTDTQYF. The CDR3, as DNA: TGTGCCAGCAGGAAAGGGGTAGCGGGAAGTACAGATACGCAGTATTTT.